This TCR beta chain is drawn from a study of T cells in localized non-small cell lung cancer. In germline, CDR1 is MDHEN, CDR2 SYDVKM. This CDR3 spans 14 amino acids. V was pared by 1 base and J by 4 bases, with 8 bases between. Regarding this clone: Its antigen is as yet unknown.

TCRdb's table, derived via immunoSEQ multiplex PCR, lists solely in-frame clones and lacks some. Found here are around 64,000 clones, roughly 89% of them singletons; the top ten hold roughly a fifth. Study observations and caveats: Longer overall survival associated with higher blood T cell density; shorter survival with higher adjacent-lung clonality. When the top 100 tumor clones were examined, a median approximately 54 of them also appeared in the adjacent lung, which was paired and uninvolved. Sequence data derive from only one tumor region, so heterogeneity remains possible.

This rearrangement joins TRBV28 to TRBJ2-1; D is undetermined. The sample was peripheral blood, taken before any cancer treatment. This clonotype was sampled from a man aged 35 to 69 with stage I squamous cell lung carcinoma. The CDR3 DNA follows: TGTGCCAGCAGTTTATATGGCGGATACAATGAGCAGTTCTTC. This translates into CASSLYGGYNEQFF.